Following are 21 T cell receptor beta chains from one sample sequenced in a study of T-cell reconstitution after alpha-beta-depleted transplantation in children (dated by TCRdb to 2016 to 2017). Library generation was performed with PCR. TCRdb lists the instrument as Illumina HiSeq 2500. TCR library preparation used molecular barcoding, with unique molecular identifiers applied to normalize quantification of the TCRbeta repertoire. TCRdb's own reprocessing of the public reads used fastp at Q25 and MiXCR and kept productive beta chains. Every CDR3 protein is listed once, alongside the most common genes and DNA of its rows. This sample lists some 600,000 distinct CDR3 sequences; 10% to 15% were detected once. The ten largest clones capture about 2% of the sample. The sample's treatment or condition label, decoded: allogeneic hematopoietic cell transplantation with graft depleted of TCRalphabeta T cells and CD19 B cells.

The material was PBMCs, mostly from graft donor cells, obtained 360 days after TCRalphabeta/CD19-depleted stem cell transplant. These TCRs come from a male patient younger than 18 who had a stem cell transplant for acute myeloid leukemia, so the T cells may come from the graft donor.

This clonotype was recorded at least ten times. The gene calls are TRBV28 and TRBJ2-1; 7 positions agree with TRBD1. Germline CDR1 reads MDHEN; CDR2 reads SYDVKM. This CDR3 is 13 amino acids long. Trimming took 8 bases from V and 3 from J; bases not matched to a gene: 4. The CDR3 protein is CASDRDSYNEQFF. DNA of the CDR3: TGTGCCAGCGACCGGGACAGCTACAATGAGCAGTTCTTC.

This clonotype was detected ten times or more. The rearrangement links TRBV12-3 or TRBV12-4 to TRBJ2-5; D remains unclear. Deletions cut 3 bases from V and 5 bases from J, with 25 bases between. This CDR3 has 18 amino acids. The DNA of the CDR3 is TGTGCCAGCAGTTTTGGGCGTGGAAAGGTTACCCTGCCGGAGACCCAGTACTTC. It specifies CASSFGRGKVTLPETQYF.

This clonotype has just a few counts. This sequence joins TRBV7-6 and TRBJ2-7; D may be TRBD1 (5 bases). V was clipped by 3 bases and J by 7 bases, with 13 bases between them. This CDR3 is 13 amino acids long. The germline CDR1 and CDR2 sequences are SGHVS and FNYEAQ. The CDR3 here is CASSFFDRGEQYF. The DNA of the CDR3 is TGTGCCAGCAGCTTTTTCGACAGAGGAGAGCAGTACTTC. Looking up the rest from reference TRBV7-6 and TRBJ2-7 gives the full variable domain: GAGVSQSPRYKVTKRGQDVALRCDPISGHVSLYWYRQALGQGPEFLTYFNYEAQQDKSGLPNDRFSAERPEGSISTLTIQRTEQRDSAMYRCASSFFDRGEQYFGPGTRLTVT.

This clonotype was seen a handful of times. The chain employs TRBV6-2 or TRBV6-3 and TRBJ2-7; 9 bases match TRBD2. Germline CDR1 and CDR2: MNHEY and SVGEGT. The CDR3 is 15 residues long. V shed 2 bases and J 5 bases; nucleotides not matched to a gene: 7. For the CDR3, the DNA is TGTGCCAGCAGTTACGCTTCAGTAGCGGGAGACGAGCAGTACTTC. Translated: CASSYASVAGDEQYF.

This clonotype was seen repeatedly, ten times or more. This chain uses TRBV3-1 with TRBJ2-2; 8 nucleotides agree with TRBD2. Losses at the gene ends were 3 bases for V and 4 bases for J; bases not matched to a gene: 10. The germline gives CDR1 LGHDT, CDR2 YNNKEL (reference sequence). This CDR3 spans 17 amino acids. CDR3 residues: CASSHRLAYPGTGELFF. The CDR3 region has the DNA TGTGCCAGCAGCCACCGACTAGCGTACCCGGGCACCGGGGAGCTGTTTTTT. Full variable domain (outside the CDR3, taken from reference TRBV3-1 and TRBJ2-2): DTAVSQTPKYLVTQMGNDKSIKCEQNLGHDTMYWYKQDSKKFLKIMFSYNNKELIINETVPNRFSPKSPDKAHLNLHINSLELGDSAVYFCASSHRLAYPGTGELFFGEGSRLTVL.

This clonotype was counted only a few times. V gene TRBV5-1 combines with J gene TRBJ2-7; 9 positions match TRBD2. Germline V CDR1 and CDR2: SGHRS, YFSETQ. This CDR3 spans 14 amino acids. V was clipped by 5 bases and J by 1 base; unmatched bases: 4. As DNA, the CDR3 is TGCGCCAGCAGGGGACTAGCCCAATCCTACGAGCAGTACTTC. The encoded protein is CASRGLAQSYEQYF.

V and J are TRBV5-5 and TRBJ2-1, with TRBD2 matching over 9 bases. The germline CDR1 and CDR2 sequences are SGHKS and YYEKEE (reference sequence). The CDR3 is 15 amino acids. V lost 0 bases and J lost 5; bases outside the gene matches: 3. The CDR3, as DNA: TGTGCCAGCAGCTTGGACGCGGGAGGGCACAATGAGCAGTTCTTC. This codes for CASSLDAGGHNEQFF.

This clonotype was recorded a few times. The CDR3 here is CASTTGLADGTQYF. In DNA, the CDR3 is TGCGCCAGCACCACGGGACTAGCTGACGGGACCCAGTACTTC. The chain recombines TRBV5-1 with TRBJ2-5; 9 bases are a match to TRBD2. There are 14 residues in the CDR3. Germline values: CDR1 SGHRS, CDR2 YFSETQ. J gave up 7 bases and V 6 bases, and 10 bases lay outside the gene matches.

The chain links TRBV7-2 to TRBJ1-4; the D gene is possibly TRBD1 (5 bases). Per the germline V gene, CDR1 is SGHTA and CDR2 is FQGNSA. Between the trimmed V and J ends, which lost 2 bases and 8 bases, there was a span of 21 bases. This CDR3 has 17 amino acids. CDR3 nucleotide sequence: TGTGCCAGCAGCTTAAGGGGTACACCCTCCGCGGGGGAAAAACTGTTTTTT. The encoded protein is CASSLRGTPSAGEKLFF.

This clonotype has at least ten counts. This rearrangement joins TRBV29-1 to TRBJ1-2, with 7 bases identical to TRBD1. The junction had 5 bases not matched to a gene; V was cut back by 4 bases and J by 6 bases. Germline V gives CDR1 SQVTM, CDR2 ANQGSEA. The CDR3 consists of 12 residues. The CDR3 spells CSVAGTADGYTF. The DNA for the CDR3 is TGCAGCGTTGCTGGGACAGCTGATGGCTACACCTTC.

This clonotype was observed many times. The rearrangement links TRBV7-9 to TRBJ1-5, with 9 positions matching TRBD1. This CDR3 is built from 15 residues. V shed 4 bases, J shed 1 base, and the junction held 2 bases outside the gene matches. From germline, CDR1 is SEHNR and CDR2 FQNEAQ (reference sequence). The CDR3 is CASSSGQGSNQPQHF. The CDR3 DNA follows: TGTGCCAGCAGCTCCGGACAGGGGAGCAATCAGCCCCAGCATTTT. Full variable domain (rest looked up from reference TRBV7-9 and TRBJ1-5): DTGVSQNPRHKITKRGQNVTFRCDPISEHNRLYWYRQTLGQGPEFLTYFQNEAQLEKSRLLSDRFSAERPKGSFSTLEIQRTEQGDSAMYLCASSSGQGSNQPQHFGDGTRLSIL.

There are a few counts of this clonotype. The chain joins TRBV4-3 to TRBJ2-1; TRBD2 aligns across 10 bases. From germline, CDR1 is LGHNA and CDR2 YSLEER. V was pared by 0 bases and J by 15 bases, with 11 bases of the junction left unmatched. The CDR3 covers 15 residues. Written as DNA, the CDR3 is TGCGCCAGCAGCCAAGAGATGAGCGGGAGGGCCCCCTTGTTCTTC. It specifies CASSQEMSGRAPLFF.

The sample holds a few counts of this clonotype. The gene calls are TRBV6-2 or TRBV6-3 and TRBJ2-1; tentative D call: TRBD1 (5 bases). Germline assignment: CDR1 MNHEY and CDR2 SVGEGT. The CDR3 contains 14 residues. The V and J ends lost 7 bases and 15 bases respectively, with 25 bases between them. CDR3 amino acids: CASTERDDSFLPFF. CDR3 nucleotide sequence: TGTGCCAGCACCGAACGCGACGACAGTTTCCTGCCGTTCTTC.

The chain links TRBV6-1 to TRBJ2-1; D is tentatively TRBD1 or TRBD2 (5 bases each). The CDR3 has 17 amino acids. V was pared by 6 bases and J by 1 base, with 19 bases between. CDR1 and CDR2 from the germline V gene are MNHNS and SASEGT. The CDR3 nucleotides read TGTGCCAGCAGCCCAGTTAGCCTGGGACGTTCCTACAATGAGCAGTTCTTC. It is translated as CASSPVSLGRSYNEQFF.

The chain combines TRBV14 with TRBJ1-2, with a possible D match to TRBD1 (6 bases). Per the germline V gene, CDR1 is SGHDN and CDR2 is FVKESK. Between the trimmed V and J ends, which lost 2 bases and 4 bases, there was a span of 11 bases. The CDR3 runs 14 residues. CDR3 nucleotide sequence: TGTGCCAGCAGCCAATTCCCAGGGGTCTATGGCTACACCTTC. This codes for CASSQFPGVYGYTF. The variable domain in full, with the rest retrieved from reference TRBV14 and TRBJ1-2, is EAGVTQFPSHSVIEKGQTVTLRCDPISGHDNLYWYRRVMGKEIKFLLHFVKESKQDESGMPNNRFLAERTGGTYSTLKVQPAELEDSGVYFCASSQFPGVYGYTFGSGTRLTVV.

This chain uses TRBV12-3 or TRBV12-4 with TRBJ2-1; D gene unclear. The CDR3 is 17 amino acids. V was cut by 3 bases and J by 0 bases, with 15 bases left in between. Here the CDR3 DNA reads TGTGCCAGCAGTTTCAACCCTTTTCTTAGCTCCTACAATGAGCAGTTCTTC. Protein product: CASSFNPFLSSYNEQFF.

This clonotype was picked up many times. V gene TRBV15 combines with J gene TRBJ2-1; the D gene is possibly TRBD1 (5 bases). This CDR3 region has 15 residues. Germline V gene sequence: CDR1 LNHNV, CDR2 YYDKDF (reference sequence). V shed 0 bases and J shed 9 bases, with 15 bases lying between them. The CDR3 DNA reads as TGTGCCACCAGCAGAGATCAGCAGGGTCAAGGTGAGCAGTTCTTC. Its protein is CATSRDQQGQGEQFF.

The V call is TRBV20-1, the J call TRBJ2-1; TRBD2 matches at 14 bases. The germline V gene has CDR1 DFQATT and CDR2 SNEGSKA (reference sequence). V dropped 2 bases and J dropped 2; count of bases not matched to a gene: 8. The CDR3 contains 18 residues. The CDR3 is CSARRLAGGSTAYNEQFF. In DNA, the CDR3 is TGCAGTGCTAGACGACTAGCGGGAGGGTCCACGGCCTACAATGAGCAGTTCTTC.

This clonotype was picked up a small number of times. The V and J genes are TRBV5-1 and TRBJ2-7; D not certain. The V end lost 0 bases, the J end lost 0 bases, and 10 bases lay between the germline ends. The CDR3 extends over 15 amino acids. Germline V gene data show CDR1 as SGHRS and CDR2 as YFSETQ. The CDR3 region has the DNA TGCGCCAGCAGCTTGGTTTCAGGCCTCTCCTACGAGCAGTACTTC. Protein: CASSLVSGLSYEQYF.

This clonotype was picked up a small number of times. The chain links TRBV11-1 to TRBJ2-1; 10 nucleotides align to TRBD2. CDR1 SGHAT and CDR2 FQDESV come from the germline V gene (reference sequence). CDR3 length: 19 amino acids. Trimming cost V 0 bases and J 4 bases; bases outside gene matches: 12. In nucleotides, the CDR3 is TGTGCCAGCAGCTTAGCGGGCCTAGCGGGAGAGGGTTGGTACAATGAGCAGTTCTTC. It translates to CASSLAGLAGEGWYNEQFF.

The chain is built from TRBV6-2 or TRBV6-3 and TRBJ1-1; 8 nucleotides agree with TRBD1. The CDR3 extends over 14 amino acids. The germline V gene has CDR1 MNHEY and CDR2 SVGEGT. Trimming cost V 5 bases and J 4 bases; bases outside gene matches: 6. The CDR3 DNA sequence: TGTGCCAGCAGTACTGAGGACAGGGCCACTGAAGCTTTCTTT. Translated: CASSTEDRATEAFF.